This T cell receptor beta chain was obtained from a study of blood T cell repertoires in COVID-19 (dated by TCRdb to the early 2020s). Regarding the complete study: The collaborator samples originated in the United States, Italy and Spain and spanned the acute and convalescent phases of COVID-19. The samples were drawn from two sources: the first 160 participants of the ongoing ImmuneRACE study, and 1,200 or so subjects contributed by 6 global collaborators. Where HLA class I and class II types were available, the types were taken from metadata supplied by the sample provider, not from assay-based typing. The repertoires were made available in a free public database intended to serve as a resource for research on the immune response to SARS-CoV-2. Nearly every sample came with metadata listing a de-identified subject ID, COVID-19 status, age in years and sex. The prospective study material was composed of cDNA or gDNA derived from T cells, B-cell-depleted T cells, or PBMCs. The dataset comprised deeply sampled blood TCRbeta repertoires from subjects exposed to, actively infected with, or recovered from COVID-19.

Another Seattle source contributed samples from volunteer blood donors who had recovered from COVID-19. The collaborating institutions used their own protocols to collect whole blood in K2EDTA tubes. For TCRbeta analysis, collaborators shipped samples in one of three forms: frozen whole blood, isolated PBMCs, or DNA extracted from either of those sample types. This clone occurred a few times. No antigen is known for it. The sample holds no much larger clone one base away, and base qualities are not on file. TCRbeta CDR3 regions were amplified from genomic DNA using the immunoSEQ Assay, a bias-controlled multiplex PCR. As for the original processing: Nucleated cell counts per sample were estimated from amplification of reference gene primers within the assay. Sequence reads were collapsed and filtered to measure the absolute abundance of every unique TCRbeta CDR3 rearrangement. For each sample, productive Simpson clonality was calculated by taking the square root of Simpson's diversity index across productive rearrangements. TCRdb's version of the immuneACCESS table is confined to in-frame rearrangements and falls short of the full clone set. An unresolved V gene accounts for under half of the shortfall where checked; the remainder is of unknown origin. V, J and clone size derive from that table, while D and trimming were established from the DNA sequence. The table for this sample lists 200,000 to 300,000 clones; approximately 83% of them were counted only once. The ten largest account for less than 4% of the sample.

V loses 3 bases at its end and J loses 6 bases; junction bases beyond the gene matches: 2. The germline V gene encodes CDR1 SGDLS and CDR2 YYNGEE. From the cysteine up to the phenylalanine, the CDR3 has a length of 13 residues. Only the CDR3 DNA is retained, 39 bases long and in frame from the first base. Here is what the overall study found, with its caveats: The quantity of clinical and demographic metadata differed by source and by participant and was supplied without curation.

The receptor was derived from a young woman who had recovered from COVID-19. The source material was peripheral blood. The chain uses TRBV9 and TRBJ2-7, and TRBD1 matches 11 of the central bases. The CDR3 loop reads CASSGTGGLEQYF. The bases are TGTGCCAGCAGCGGGACAGGGGGCCTCGAGCAGTACTTC.